Listed below are T cell receptor beta chains from one sample, sequenced in a study of cytomegalovirus exposure and HLA in healthy donors. The repertoire was sequenced with immunoSEQ multiplex PCR; TCRdb's copy has only in-frame clones and lacks some. The profile shows under 150,000 clones, 75% to 90% of them singletons. What was sequenced was PBMCs. The receptors come from a man aged 25-40 years in good health and CMV-seronegative. The CDR3 runs from the conserved cysteine through the conserved F or W. The order of the fields is J gene, V gene, D gene, clone size, CDR3 protein, CDR3 DNA. D genes are given only for firm matches. Some rows mark clone size as missing; the rest say once, few, many or name a class of expanded clone.

TRBJ2-1,TRBV5-4,TRBD1,.,CASSLGTGGSYNEQFF,TGTGCCAGCAGCTTGGGGACAGGGGGCTCCTACAATGAGCAGTTCTTC
TRBJ1-1,TRBV25-1,TRBD1,once,CASSERGTGREAFF,TGTGCCAGCAGTGAACGAGGGACAGGGCGGGAAGCTTTCTTT
TRBJ2-3,TRBV7-9,TRBD1,.,CASSPMRDRGLWGDTQYF,TGTGCCAGCAGCCCTATGCGGGACAGGGGGCTGTGGGGGGATACGCAGTATTTT
TRBJ2-7,TRBV6-5,TRBD2,.,CASGLAGLSYEQYF,TGTGCCTCGGGGCTAGCGGGACTCTCCTACGAGCAGTACTTC
TRBJ1-3,TRBV10-1,.,.,CASSVFVRGHLSGNSIYF,TGCGCCAGCAGTGTGTTTGTGAGAGGACACCTCTCTGGAAACTCCATATATTTT
TRBJ1-2,TRBV28,.,few,CASSLGLDGLYGYTF,TGTGCCAGCAGTCTAGGACTTGACGGACTCTATGGCTACACCTTC
TRBJ1-5,TRBV27,.,.,CATRRGDQPQHF,TGTGCCACACGGCGGGGGGATCAGCCCCAGCATTTT
TRBJ2-3,TRBV27,TRBD1,.,CASSQGQGAATDTQYF,TGTGCCAGCAGTCAAGGACAGGGGGCGGCCACAGATACGCAGTATTTT
TRBJ2-4,TRBV6-5,TRBD1,.,CASSYDRQGTDIQYF,TGTGCCAGCAGTTACGATCGACAGGGGACCGACATTCAGTACTTC
TRBJ2-7,TRBV19,TRBD2,.,CASSTPGLLIYEQYF,TGTGCCAGTAGTACCCCGGGACTACTAATCTACGAGCAGTACTTC
TRBJ1-5,TRBV10-3,.,.,CASSYSLNQPQHF,TGTGCCAGCAGTTACAGTCTTAATCAGCCCCAGCATTTT
TRBJ1-2,TRBV28,.,.,CASSFNIQGYGYTF,TGTGCCAGCAGTTTTAACATACAGGGTTATGGCTACACCTTC
TRBJ2-3,TRBV10-3,TRBD2,once,CAISPRPGLAGGGGTDTQYF,TGTGCCATCAGCCCACGGCCGGGACTAGCAGGAGGAGGGGGCACAGATACGCAGTATTTT
TRBJ2-7,TRBV7-9,TRBD1,.,CASSPGTAYSYEQYF,TGTGCCAGCAGCCCCGGGACAGCATACTCCTACGAGCAGTACTTC
TRBJ1-2,TRBV6-5,TRBD1,.,CASRGTGGEVYGYTF,TGTGCCAGCAGGGGGACAGGGGGCGAAGTCTATGGCTACACCTTC
TRBJ1-1,TRBV29-1,.,.,CSVVGGPNTEAFF,TGCAGCGTTGTTGGGGGCCCGAACACTGAAGCTTTCTTT
TRBJ2-7,TRBV6-4,TRBD2,.,CASSGLAGTYEQYF,TGTGCCAGCTCAGGACTAGCGGGCACCTACGAGCAGTACTTC
TRBJ2-1,TRBV6-6,TRBD2,.,CASSTGGSYNEQFF,TGTGCCAGCTCGACGGGAGGGTCCTACAATGAGCAGTTCTTC
TRBJ1-2,TRBV6-1,.,many,CASSDGQNYGYTF,TGTGCCAGCAGTGATGGACAGAACTATGGCTACACCTTC
TRBJ2-5,TRBV5-1,.,.,CASSGGISQETQYF,TGCGCCAGCAGCGGAGGTATCTCCCAAGAGACCCAGTACTTC
TRBJ2-7,TRBV5-6,.,.,CASRYITEYEQYF,TGTGCCAGCAGGTACATTACAGAATACGAGCAGTACTTC
TRBJ1-4,TRBV7-9,TRBD1,.,CASSQGTVATNEKLFF,TGTGCCAGCAGCCAAGGGACAGTCGCAACTAATGAAAAACTGTTTTTT
TRBJ2-7,TRBV27,TRBD2,.,CASSRLGTSGRANEQYF,TGTGCCAGCAGTAGACTTGGGACTAGCGGGAGGGCTAACGAGCAGTACTTC
TRBJ2-7,TRBV2,TRBD2,few,CASTRGLAGPYEQYF,TGTGCCAGCACTAGAGGACTAGCGGGTCCCTACGAGCAGTACTTC
TRBJ2-7,TRBV7-2,TRBD2,.,CASSLTSVDYEQYF,TGTGCCAGCAGCTTAACTAGCGTGGACTACGAGCAGTACTTC
TRBJ2-3,TRBV5-1,TRBD2,few,CASSLALAGITDTQYF,TGCGCCAGCAGCTTGGCGCTAGCGGGGATCACAGATACGCAGTATTTT
TRBJ1-1,TRBV7-9,TRBD1,.,CASSLPGTGNTEAFF,TGTGCCAGCAGCTTACCCGGGACAGGGAACACTGAAGCTTTCTTT
TRBJ1-3,TRBV4-1,.,.,CASSQPGQLDSGNTIYF,TGCGCCAGCAGCCAGCCCGGACAGCTCGACTCTGGAAACACCATATATTTT
TRBJ2-2,TRBV6-5,TRBD1,.,CASSYSGTANTGELFF,TGTGCCAGCAGTTATTCCGGGACAGCGAACACCGGGGAGCTGTTTTTT
TRBJ2-5,TRBV19,.,.,CASLAEGGETQYF,TGTGCCAGCCTAGCGGAGGGGGGGGAGACCCAGTACTTC
TRBJ2-5,TRBV5-6,.,once,CASSLVSTVQETQYF,TGTGCCAGCAGCTTGGTTTCGACAGTCCAAGAGACCCAGTACTTC